This T cell receptor (beta chain) was recovered during a study of blood T cell repertoires in COVID-19. Germline V gene lookup returns CDR1 PRHDT and CDR2 FYEKMQ (reference sequence). The V segment lost 2 bases and the J segment 3 bases; nucleotides outside the gene matches: 10. This CDR3 comprises 17 residues. The method was immunoSEQ multiplex PCR; TCRdb's version includes in-frame clones alone and lacks a portion of them. This table has roughly 250,000 clones, 90% appearing once. This chain connects TRBV13 to TRBJ1-2, with 9 nucleotides matching TRBD1. This clonotype was obtained from a man aged 45-60 years who had been exposed to COVID-19. Material: PBMCs or T cells enriched from blood (not recorded which). The CDR3 DNA is TGTGCCAGCAGCTTAATGGGACAGGGTTCATACTACTATGGCTACACCTTC. Encoded protein: CASSLMGQGSYYYGYTF. The full variable domain, completed using reference TRBV13 and TRBJ1-2, is AAGVIQSPRHLIKEKRETATLKCYPIPRHDTVYWYQQGPGQDPQFLISFYEKMQSDKGSIPDRFSAQQFSDYHSELNMSSLELGDSALYFCASSLMGQGSYYYGYTFGSGTRLTVV.